This record concerns one T cell receptor (beta chain) sequence. Here immunoSEQ multiplex PCR was the method, and the copy in TCRdb shows in-frame clones only, minus some. The data contain about 210,000 clones, about four fifths of them singletons. The data were taken from a study of blood T cell repertoires in COVID-19. For the study at large: Collection of acute and convalescent COVID-19 samples took place in the United States, Italy and Spain. PBMCs, B-cell-depleted T cells, or T cells were the source of the cDNA or gDNA that made up the material.

The CDR3 is made up of 13 amino acids. The germline V gene encodes CDR1 SGHNT and CDR2 YENEEA. Between the trimmed V and J ends, which lost 3 bases and 3 bases, there was a span of 8 bases. Sequencing was carried out using peripheral blood. The receptor was isolated from a woman aged 50 to 60 with acute or convalescent COVID-19. This rearrangement joins TRBV11-3 to TRBJ1-1; maybe TRBD1 (5 bases). The CDR3 reads CASSLGGDTEAFF. CDR3 nucleotide sequence: TGTGCCAGCAGCTTGGGGGGGGACACTGAAGCTTTCTTT. The complete variable domain, with remaining parts taken from reference TRBV11-3 and TRBJ1-1, reads EAGVVQSPRYKIIEKKQPVAFWCNPISGHNTLYWYLQNLGQGPELLIRYENEEAVDDSQLPKDRFSAERLKGVDSTLKIQPAELGDSAVYLCASSLGGDTEAFFGQGTRLTVV.